This T cell receptor (beta chain) was profiled in a study of blood T cell repertoires in COVID-19. In the study overall: Donors in the United States, Italy and Spain gave samples during acute or convalescent COVID-19. In each case, the material was cDNA or gDNA derived from T cells, B-cell-depleted T cells, or PBMCs.

This clone has just one count. Using immunoSEQ multiplex PCR, the repertoire was profiled, and TCRdb retains in-frame clones only, with some absent. The data show a few hundred thousand clones, with 90% seen just once and under 1.1% held by the top ten. V was cut by 4 bases and J by 3 bases, with 10 bases left in between. CDR1 is SGHVS, CDR2 FNYEAQ, per germline. The CDR3 length is 13 residues. This chain joins TRBV7-6 and TRBJ2-7; possible D gene TRBD1, 6 bases. The clonotype comes from a middle-aged woman with COVID-19, enrolled during active disease. Sequencing used peripheral blood. This CDR3 reads CASSSTTGYEQYF. CDR3 coding DNA: TGTGCCAGCAGCTCGACGACAGGCTACGAGCAGTACTTC.